This T cell receptor (beta chain) stems from a study of response to subunit inactivated influenza vaccine. In regard to this clonotype: Its target is not known.

Study-level points and caveats: Authors suggested each seasonal flu vaccination may recruit only limited numbers of new T cells.

V lost 0 bases, J lost 5 bases, and 2 bases stayed unmatched. CDR3 length: 14 residues. Germline V gives CDR1 SGHTA, CDR2 FQGTGA. TCRdb reprocessed the RT-PCR reads with MiXCR, giving one entry per CDR3 protein. The profile shows roughly 700,000 distinct CDR3 sequences, 15% to 19% of them singletons. Here the sequenced sample was PBMCs from blood, taken 11 to 12 days after vaccination. The genes are TRBV7-3 and TRBJ2-3, with TRBD2 matching 7 bases. The sequence came from a man aged 50-59 years who received an inactivated influenza vaccine. The CDR3 sequence: CASSLTGTKDTQYF. In DNA, the CDR3 is TGTGCCAGCAGCTTAACAGGGACTAAAGATACGCAGTATTTT.